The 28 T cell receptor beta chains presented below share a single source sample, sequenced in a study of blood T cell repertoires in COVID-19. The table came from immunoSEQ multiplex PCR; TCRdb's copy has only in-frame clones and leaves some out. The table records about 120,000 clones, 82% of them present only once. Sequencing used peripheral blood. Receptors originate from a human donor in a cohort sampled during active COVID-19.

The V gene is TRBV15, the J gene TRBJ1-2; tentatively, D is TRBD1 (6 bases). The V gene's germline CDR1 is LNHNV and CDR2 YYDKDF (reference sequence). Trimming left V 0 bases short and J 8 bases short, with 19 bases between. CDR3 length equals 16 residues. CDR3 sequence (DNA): TGTGCCACCAGCAGAGATTATGGACAGTCGTTAAGGGGCTACACCTTC. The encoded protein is CATSRDYGQSLRGYTF.

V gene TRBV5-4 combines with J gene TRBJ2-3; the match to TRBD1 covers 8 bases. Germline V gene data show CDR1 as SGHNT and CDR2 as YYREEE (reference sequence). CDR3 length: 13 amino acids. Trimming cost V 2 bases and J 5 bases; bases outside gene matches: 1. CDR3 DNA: TGTGCCAGCAGCTTCAGGGGGCAAGATACGCAGTATTTT. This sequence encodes CASSFRGQDTQYF. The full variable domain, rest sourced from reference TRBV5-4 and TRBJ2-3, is ETGVTQSPTHLIKTRGQQVTLRCSSQSGHNTVSWYQQALGQGPQFIFQYYREEENGRGNFPPRFSGLQFPNYSSELNVNALELDDSALYLCASSFRGQDTQYFGPGTRLTVL.

In DNA form, the CDR3 reads TGTGCCAGTAGTAGCAGGGGGATTGAAGCTTTCTTT. Translating gives CASSSRGIEAFF. The chain carries TRBV19 and TRBJ1-1, with TRBD1 matching 7 bases. The trim removed 4 bases at V and 7 bases at J, leaving 3 bases unmatched. The CDR3 sequence is 12 residues long. Looked up from germline, CDR1 is LNHDA and CDR2 is SQIVND (reference sequence).

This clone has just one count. The CDR3 bases are TGTGCCAGCAGTATTGACAGGGGCACAGATACGCAGTATTTT. Residues: CASSIDRGTDTQYF. The V and J genes are TRBV6-5 and TRBJ2-3; 7 nucleotides line up with TRBD1. This CDR3 is built from 14 residues. Germline V lookup: CDR1 MNHEY, CDR2 SVGAGI. V shed 5 bases and J 1 base; nucleotides not matched to a gene: 3.

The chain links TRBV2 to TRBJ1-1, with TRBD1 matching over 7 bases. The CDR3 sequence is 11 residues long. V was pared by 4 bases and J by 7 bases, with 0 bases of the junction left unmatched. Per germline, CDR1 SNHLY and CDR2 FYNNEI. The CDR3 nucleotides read TGTGCCAGCAGTGGGGACAGTGAAGCTTTCTTT. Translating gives CASSGDSEAFF. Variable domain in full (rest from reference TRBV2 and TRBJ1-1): EPEVTQTPSHQVTQMGQEVILRCVPISNHLYFYWYRQILGQKVEFLVSFYNNEISEKSEIFDDQFSVERPDGSNFTLKIRSTKLEDSAMYFCASSGDSEAFFGQGTRLTVV.

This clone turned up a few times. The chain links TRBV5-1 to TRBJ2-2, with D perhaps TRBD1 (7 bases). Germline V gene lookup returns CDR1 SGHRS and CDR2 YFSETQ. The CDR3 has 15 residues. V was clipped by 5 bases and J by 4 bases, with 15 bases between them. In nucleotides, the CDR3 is TGCGCCAGCAGGCCAGCCAGGGGGGCCACCGGGGAGCTGTTTTTT. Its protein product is CASRPARGATGELFF. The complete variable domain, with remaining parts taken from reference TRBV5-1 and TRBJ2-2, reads KAGVTQTPRYLIKTRGQQVTLSCSPISGHRSVSWYQQTPGQGLQFLFEYFSETQRNKGNFPGRFSGRQFSNSRSEMNVSTLELGDSALYLCASRPARGATGELFFGEGSRLTVL.

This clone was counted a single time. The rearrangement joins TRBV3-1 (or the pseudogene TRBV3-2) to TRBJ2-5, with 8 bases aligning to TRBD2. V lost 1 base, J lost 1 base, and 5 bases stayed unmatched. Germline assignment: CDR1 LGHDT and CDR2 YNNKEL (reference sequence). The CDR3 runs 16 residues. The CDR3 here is CASSQGLTSGQETQYF. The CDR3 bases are TGTGCCAGCAGCCAAGGCCTAACTAGCGGCCAAGAGACCCAGTACTTC.

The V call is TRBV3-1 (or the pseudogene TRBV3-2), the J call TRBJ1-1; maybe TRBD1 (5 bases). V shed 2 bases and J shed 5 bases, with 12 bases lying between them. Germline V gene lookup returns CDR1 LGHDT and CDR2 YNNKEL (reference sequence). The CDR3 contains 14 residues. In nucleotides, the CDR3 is TGTGCCAGCAGCCAACAGGGTGTTACAACTGAAGCTTTCTTT. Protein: CASSQQGVTTEAFF.

CDR3 DNA sequence: TGTGCCAGCAGCGTCGGACTGAACACCGGGGAGCTGTTTTTT. Translating gives CASSVGLNTGELFF. The V and J genes are TRBV2 and TRBJ2-2; TRBD2 might be the D (5 bases). Germline V gene data show CDR1 as SNHLY and CDR2 as FYNNEI. Trimming cost V 6 bases and J 1 base, with 9 bases left between them. There are 14 residues in the CDR3.

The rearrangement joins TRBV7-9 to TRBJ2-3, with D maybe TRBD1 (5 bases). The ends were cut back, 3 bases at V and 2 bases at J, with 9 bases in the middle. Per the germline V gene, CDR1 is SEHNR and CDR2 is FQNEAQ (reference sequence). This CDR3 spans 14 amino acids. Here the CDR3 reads CASSLSGATDTQYF. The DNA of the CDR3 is TGTGCCAGCAGCTTGAGTGGGGCCACAGATACGCAGTATTTT. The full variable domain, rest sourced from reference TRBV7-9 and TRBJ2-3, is DTGVSQNPRHKITKRGQNVTFRCDPISEHNRLYWYRQTLGQGPEFLTYFQNEAQLEKSRLLSDRFSAERPKGSFSTLEIQRTEQGDSAMYLCASSLSGATDTQYFGPGTRLTVL.

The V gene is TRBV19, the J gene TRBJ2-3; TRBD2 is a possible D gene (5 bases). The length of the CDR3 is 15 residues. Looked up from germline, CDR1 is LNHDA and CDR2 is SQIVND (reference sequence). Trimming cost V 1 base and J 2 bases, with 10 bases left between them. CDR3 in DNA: TGTGCCAGTAGTATAGGGCTAGCCCCCACAGATACGCAGTATTTT. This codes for CASSIGLAPTDTQYF.

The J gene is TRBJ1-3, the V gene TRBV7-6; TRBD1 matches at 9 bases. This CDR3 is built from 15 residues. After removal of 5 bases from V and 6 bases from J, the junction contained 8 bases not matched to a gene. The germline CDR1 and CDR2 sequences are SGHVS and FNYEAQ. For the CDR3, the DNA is TGTGCCAGCAGCCGGGGACAGGGAGGGTCAAACACCATATATTTT. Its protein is CASSRGQGGSNTIYF.

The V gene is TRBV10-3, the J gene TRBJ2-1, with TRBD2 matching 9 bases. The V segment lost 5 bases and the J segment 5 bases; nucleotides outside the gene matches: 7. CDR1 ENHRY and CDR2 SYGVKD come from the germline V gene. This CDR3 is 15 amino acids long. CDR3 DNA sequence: TGTGCCATCAGTAGTAGACTAGCGGAAAACAATGAGCAGTTCTTC. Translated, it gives CAISSRLAENNEQFF.

CDR3 nucleotides: TGCAGTGCTAGTGACGAGGGGGCGGGATCACCCCTCCACTTT. This codes for CSASDEGAGSPLHF. The V and J genes are TRBV20-1 and TRBJ1-6, with 7 bases lining up with TRBD1. With 3 bases clipped from V and 10 bases from J, the junction kept 9 bases outside the gene matches. The CDR3 runs to 14 residues. Per germline, CDR1 DFQATT and CDR2 SNEGSKA (reference sequence).

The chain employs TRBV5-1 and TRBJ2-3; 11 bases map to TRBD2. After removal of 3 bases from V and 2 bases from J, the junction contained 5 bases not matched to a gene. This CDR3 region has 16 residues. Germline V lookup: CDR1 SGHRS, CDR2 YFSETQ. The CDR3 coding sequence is TGCGCCAGCAGCTGGGGACTAGCGGAGGACACAGATACGCAGTATTTT. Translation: CASSWGLAEDTDTQYF. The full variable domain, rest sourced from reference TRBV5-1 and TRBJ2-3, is KAGVTQTPRYLIKTRGQQVTLSCSPISGHRSVSWYQQTPGQGLQFLFEYFSETQRNKGNFPGRFSGRQFSNSRSEMNVSTLELGDSALYLCASSWGLAEDTDTQYFGPGTRLTVL.

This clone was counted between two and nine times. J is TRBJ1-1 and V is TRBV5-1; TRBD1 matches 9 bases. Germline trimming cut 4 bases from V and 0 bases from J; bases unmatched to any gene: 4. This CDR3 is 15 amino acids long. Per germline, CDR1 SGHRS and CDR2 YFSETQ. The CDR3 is CASSTGQGLNTEAFF. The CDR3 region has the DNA TGCGCCAGCAGCACGGGACAGGGATTGAACACTGAAGCTTTCTTT.

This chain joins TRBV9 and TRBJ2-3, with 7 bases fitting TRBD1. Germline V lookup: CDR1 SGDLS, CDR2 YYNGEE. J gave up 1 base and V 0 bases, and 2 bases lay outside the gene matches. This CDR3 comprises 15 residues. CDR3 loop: CASSVDRGRTDTQYF. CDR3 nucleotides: TGTGCCAGCAGCGTAGACAGGGGTCGCACAGATACGCAGTATTTT.

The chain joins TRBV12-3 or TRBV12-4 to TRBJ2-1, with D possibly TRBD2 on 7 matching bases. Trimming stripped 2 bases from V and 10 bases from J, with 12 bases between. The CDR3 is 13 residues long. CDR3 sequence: CASSLLGGAEQFF. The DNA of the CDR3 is TGTGCCAGCAGTTTACTGGGGGGGGCCGAGCAGTTCTTC.

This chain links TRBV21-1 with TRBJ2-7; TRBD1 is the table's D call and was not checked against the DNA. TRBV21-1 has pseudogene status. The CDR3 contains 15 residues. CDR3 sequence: CASSKDGQGAYEQYF. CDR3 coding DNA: TGTGCCAGCAGCAAAGATGGTCAGGGGGCCTACGAGCAGTACTTC.

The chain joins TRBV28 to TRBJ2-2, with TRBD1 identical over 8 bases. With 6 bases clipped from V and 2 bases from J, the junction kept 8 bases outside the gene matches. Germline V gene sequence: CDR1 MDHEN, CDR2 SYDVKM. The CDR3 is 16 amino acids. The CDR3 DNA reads TGTGCCAGCAGCCCAGGGGGCATAACTAACACCGGGGAGCTGTTTTTT. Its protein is CASSPGGITNTGELFF.

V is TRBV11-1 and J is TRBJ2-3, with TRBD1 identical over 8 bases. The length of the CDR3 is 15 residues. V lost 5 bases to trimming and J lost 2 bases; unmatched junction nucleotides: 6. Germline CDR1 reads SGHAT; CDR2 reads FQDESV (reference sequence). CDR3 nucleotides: TGTGCCAGCAGCCTCGGACAGGGTTTCACAGATACGCAGTATTTT. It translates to CASSLGQGFTDTQYF.

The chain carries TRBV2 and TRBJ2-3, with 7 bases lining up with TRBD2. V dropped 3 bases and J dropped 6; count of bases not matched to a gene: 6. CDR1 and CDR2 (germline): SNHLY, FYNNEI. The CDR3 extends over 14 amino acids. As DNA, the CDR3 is TGTGCCAGCAGTGATCGACTAGCAGGGGATACGCAGTATTTT. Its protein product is CASSDRLAGDTQYF.

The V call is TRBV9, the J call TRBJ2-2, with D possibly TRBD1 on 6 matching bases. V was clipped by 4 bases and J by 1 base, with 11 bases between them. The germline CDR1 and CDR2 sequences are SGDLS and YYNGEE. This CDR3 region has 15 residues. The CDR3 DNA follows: TGTGCCAGCAGCTCCAGGGGCATGAACACCGGGGAGCTGTTTTTT. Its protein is CASSSRGMNTGELFF.

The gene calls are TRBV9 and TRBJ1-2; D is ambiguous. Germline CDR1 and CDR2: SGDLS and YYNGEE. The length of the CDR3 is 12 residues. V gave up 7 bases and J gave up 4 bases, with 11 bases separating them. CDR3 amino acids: CASGGVGYGYTF. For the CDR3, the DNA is TGTGCCAGCGGAGGAGTCGGCTATGGCTACACCTTC.

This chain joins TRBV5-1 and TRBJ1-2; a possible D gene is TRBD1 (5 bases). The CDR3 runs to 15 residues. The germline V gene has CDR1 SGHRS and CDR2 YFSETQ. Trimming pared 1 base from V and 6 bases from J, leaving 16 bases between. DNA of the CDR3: TGCGCCAGCAGCTTGACCTCCCAGGGAGGCGATGGCTACACCTTC. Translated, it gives CASSLTSQGGDGYTF.

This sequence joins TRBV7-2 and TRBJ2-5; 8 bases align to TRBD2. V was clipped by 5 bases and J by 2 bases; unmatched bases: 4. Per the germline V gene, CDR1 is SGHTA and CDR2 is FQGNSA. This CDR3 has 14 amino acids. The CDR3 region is CASSRGGVQETQYF. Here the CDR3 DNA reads TGTGCCAGCAGCCGGGGGGGTGTACAAGAGACCCAGTACTTC.

CDR3 residues: CASSFGGPETQYF. CDR3 coding DNA: TGCGCCAGCAGCTTCGGGGGGCCCGAGACCCAGTACTTC. The V call is TRBV5-1, the J call TRBJ2-5; maybe TRBD2 (7 bases). The CDR3 has 13 residues. CDR1 is SGHRS, CDR2 YFSETQ, per germline. The germline V and J ends were trimmed by 2 bases and 5 bases, with 10 bases remaining between them.

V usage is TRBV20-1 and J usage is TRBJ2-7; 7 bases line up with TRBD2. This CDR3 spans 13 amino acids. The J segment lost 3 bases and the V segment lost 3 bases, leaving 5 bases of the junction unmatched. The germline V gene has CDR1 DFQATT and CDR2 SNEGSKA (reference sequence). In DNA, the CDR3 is TGCAGTGCTAGTCCCGCGGGGGTCTACGAGCAGTACTTC. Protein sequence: CSASPAGVYEQYF.